What follows are 8 T cell receptor beta chains derived from one specimen sequenced in a study of shared clonotypes between healthy human individuals. Assay: immunoSEQ multiplex PCR; the TCRdb copy retains only in-frame clones and omits some. The sample carries approximately 2.1 million clones, roughly 93% recorded once. The sample consisted of naive CD4+ T cells from PBMCs. The subset: CD45RA+ positively selected. The source of these receptors is a man between 18 and 35 years old in good health. Some clones in this sample may be carry-over from other donors' samples.

This sequence joins TRBV5-1 and TRBJ2-6; no definite D call. The V end lost 2 bases, the J end lost 4 bases, and 28 bases lay between the germline ends. Germline CDR1 and CDR2: SGHRS and YFSETQ. The CDR3 covers 21 residues. The CDR3 nucleotides are TGCGCCAGCAGCTTCCGTCCTGTGGGGATTGGGAATTCCTCCGGGGCCAACGTCCTGACTTTC. It codes for CASSFRPVGIGNSSGANVLTF. The variable domain in full, with the rest retrieved from reference TRBV5-1 and TRBJ2-6, is KAGVTQTPRYLIKTRGQQVTLSCSPISGHRSVSWYQQTPGQGLQFLFEYFSETQRNKGNFPGRFSGRQFSNSRSEMNVSTLELGDSALYLCASSFRPVGIGNSSGANVLTFGAGSRLTVL.

The chain employs TRBV10-1 and TRBJ2-7, with D possibly TRBD2 on 6 matching bases. Germline-derived CDR1 and CDR2 are WNHNN and SYGVQD (reference sequence). V was trimmed by 8 bases and J by 2 bases, leaving 13 bases between them. The CDR3 loop spans 13 amino acids. The CDR3 spells CASPPGAPYEQYF. DNA of the CDR3: TGCGCCAGCCCCCCGGGAGCCCCCTACGAGCAGTACTTC.

The rearrangement joins TRBV6-5 to TRBJ1-4, with TRBD1 matching over 7 bases. After removal of 2 bases from V and 5 bases from J, the junction contained 5 bases not matched to a gene. CDR1 MNHEY and CDR2 SVGAGI come from the germline V gene. The CDR3 loop spans 15 amino acids. The CDR3 bases are TGTGCCAGCAGTTACCTACAGGGGACAAATGAAAAACTGTTTTTT. Its translation is CASSYLQGTNEKLFF.

The gene calls are TRBV5-1 and TRBJ1-1; 7 bases line up with TRBD1. The CDR3 loop spans 14 amino acids. The V segment lost 3 bases and the J segment 4 bases; nucleotides outside the gene matches: 6. CDR1 is SGHRS, CDR2 YFSETQ, per germline. The CDR3 loop reads CASSSEGASTEAFF. CDR3 DNA sequence: TGCGCCAGCAGCTCAGAGGGGGCGTCCACTGAAGCTTTCTTT.

The V call is TRBV29-1, the J call TRBJ2-7, with D possibly TRBD2 on 6 matching bases. V shed 7 bases and J shed 3 bases, with 13 bases lying between them. This CDR3 comprises 12 residues. CDR1 and CDR2 from the germline V gene are SQVTM and ANQGSEA. CDR3 in amino acids: CSAAGLSYEQYF. The CDR3 DNA reads TGCAGCGCCGCGGGACTCAGCTACGAGCAGTACTTC.

The V and J genes are TRBV19 and TRBJ2-5, with 7 bases aligning to TRBD2. Germline V gene sequence: CDR1 LNHDA, CDR2 SQIVND (reference sequence). J gave up 6 bases and V 5 bases, and 6 bases lay outside the gene matches. There are 13 residues in the CDR3. CDR3 loop: CASSFGGRKTQYF. For the CDR3, the DNA is TGTGCCAGTAGTTTTGGCGGGAGAAAGACCCAGTACTTC.

V is TRBV28 and J is TRBJ1-2; the D gene is possibly TRBD1 (5 bases). The CDR3 is made up of 16 amino acids. Germline assignment: CDR1 MDHEN and CDR2 SYDVKM. V dropped 5 bases and J dropped 4 bases, with 20 bases sitting between them. CDR3 residues: CASSLIGTVTVYGYTF. As DNA, the CDR3 is TGTGCCAGCAGTCTCATCGGGACGGTGACTGTCTATGGCTACACCTTC.

This chain links TRBV29-1 with TRBJ2-7, with D maybe TRBD1 (6 bases). V shed 0 bases and J shed 0 bases, with 15 bases lying between them. CDR1 is SQVTM, CDR2 ANQGSEA, per germline. CDR3 length: 16 amino acids. The CDR3 DNA reads as TGCAGCGTTGAAGATCCGGCAGGGGCCCGCTCCTACGAGCAGTACTTC. This gives the protein CSVEDPAGARSYEQYF.